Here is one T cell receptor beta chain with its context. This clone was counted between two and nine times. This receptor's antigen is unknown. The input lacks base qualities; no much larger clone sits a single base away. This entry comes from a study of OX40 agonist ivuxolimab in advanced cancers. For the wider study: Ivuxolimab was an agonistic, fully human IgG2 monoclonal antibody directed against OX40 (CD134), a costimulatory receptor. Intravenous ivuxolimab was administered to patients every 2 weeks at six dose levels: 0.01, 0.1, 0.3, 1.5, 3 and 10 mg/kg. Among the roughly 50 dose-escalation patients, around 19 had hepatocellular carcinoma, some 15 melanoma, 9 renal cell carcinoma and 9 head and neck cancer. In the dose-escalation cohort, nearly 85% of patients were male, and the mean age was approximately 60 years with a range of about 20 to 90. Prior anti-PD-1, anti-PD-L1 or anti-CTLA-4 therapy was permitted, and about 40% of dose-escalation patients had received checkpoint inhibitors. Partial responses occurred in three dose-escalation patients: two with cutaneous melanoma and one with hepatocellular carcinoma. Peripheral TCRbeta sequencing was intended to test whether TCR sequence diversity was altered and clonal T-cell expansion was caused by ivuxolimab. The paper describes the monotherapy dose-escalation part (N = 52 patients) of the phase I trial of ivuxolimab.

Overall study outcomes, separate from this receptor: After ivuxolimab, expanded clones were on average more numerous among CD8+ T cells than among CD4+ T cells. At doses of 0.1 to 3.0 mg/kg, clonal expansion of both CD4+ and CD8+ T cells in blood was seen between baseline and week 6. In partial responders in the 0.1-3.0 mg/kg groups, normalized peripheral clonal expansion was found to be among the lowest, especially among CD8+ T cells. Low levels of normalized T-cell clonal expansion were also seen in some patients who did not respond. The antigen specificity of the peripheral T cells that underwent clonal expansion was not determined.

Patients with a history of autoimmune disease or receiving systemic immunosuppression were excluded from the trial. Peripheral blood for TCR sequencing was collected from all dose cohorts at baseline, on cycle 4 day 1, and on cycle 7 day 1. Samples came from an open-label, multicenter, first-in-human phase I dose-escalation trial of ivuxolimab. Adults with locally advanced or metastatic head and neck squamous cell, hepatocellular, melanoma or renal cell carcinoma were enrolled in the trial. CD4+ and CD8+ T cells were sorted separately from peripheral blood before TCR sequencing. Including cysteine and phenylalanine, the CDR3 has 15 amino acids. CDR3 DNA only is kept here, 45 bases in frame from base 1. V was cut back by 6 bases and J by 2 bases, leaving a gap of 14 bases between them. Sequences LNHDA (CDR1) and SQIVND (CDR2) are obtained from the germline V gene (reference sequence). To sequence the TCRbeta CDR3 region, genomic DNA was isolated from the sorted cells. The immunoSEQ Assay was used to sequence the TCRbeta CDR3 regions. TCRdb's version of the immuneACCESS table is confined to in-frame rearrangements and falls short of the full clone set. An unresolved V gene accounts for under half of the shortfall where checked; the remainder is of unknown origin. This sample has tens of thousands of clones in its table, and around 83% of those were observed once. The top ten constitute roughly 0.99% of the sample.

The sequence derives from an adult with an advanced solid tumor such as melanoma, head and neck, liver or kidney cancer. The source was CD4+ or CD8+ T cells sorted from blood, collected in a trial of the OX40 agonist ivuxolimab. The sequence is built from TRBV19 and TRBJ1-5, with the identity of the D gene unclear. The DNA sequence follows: TGTGCCAGTAGGACGGATTGGAGCGGCAATCAGCCCCAGCATTTT. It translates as CASRTDWSGNQPQHF.